The 18 T cell receptor beta chains below come from one sample, sequenced in a study of blood T cell repertoires in COVID-19. Here immunoSEQ multiplex PCR was the method, and the copy in TCRdb shows in-frame clones only, minus some. This sample carries 200,000 to 250,000 clones, roughly four fifths of them seen once, and the ten largest clones take about 5.6%. Sequenced: peripheral blood. These receptors were obtained from a woman in her sixties or seventies with COVID-19, enrolled during active disease.

The rearrangement joins TRBV7-2 to TRBJ2-7, with 7 bases matching TRBD1. This CDR3 contains 14 residues. Trimming took 4 bases from V and 0 from J; bases not matched to a gene: 3. Germline V gives CDR1 SGHTA, CDR2 FQGNSA. This chain's CDR3 is CASSSTGSSYEQYF. The CDR3 nucleotides read TGTGCCAGCAGCTCGACAGGGAGCTCCTACGAGCAGTACTTC.

The sample holds a few counts of this clone. V is TRBV6-5 and J is TRBJ2-7; the D is unclear. The CDR3 loop spans 11 amino acids. V lost 10 bases and J 3 bases, leaving 10 bases between the germline ends. Germline V CDR1 and CDR2: MNHEY, SVGAGI. CDR3 bases: TGTGCCACTTACCGGGTCTACGAGCAGTACTTC. Translated: CATYRVYEQYF.

The CDR3 nucleotides read TGTGCCAGCAGTACGGGGTCCACTGAAGCTTTCTTT. It specifies CASSTGSTEAFF. This chain uses TRBV27 with TRBJ1-1; D is unclear. The ends were cut back, 5 bases at V and 4 bases at J, with 8 bases in the middle. The germline V gene encodes CDR1 MNHEY and CDR2 SMNVEV (reference sequence). The CDR3 spans 12 residues.

The chain employs TRBV15 and TRBJ1-5; D unresolved. The CDR3 totals 12 residues. Trimming stripped 4 bases from V and 5 bases from J, with 6 bases between. Per the germline V gene, CDR1 is LNHNV and CDR2 is YYDKDF (reference sequence). The CDR3 DNA follows: TGTGCCACCAGCACCTCTGATCAGCCCCAGCATTTT. Protein: CATSTSDQPQHF.

The rearrangement uses TRBV7-3 and TRBJ1-2, with a tentative D call TRBD1 (6 bases). V shed 4 bases and J shed 7 bases, with 13 bases lying between them. This CDR3 has 13 amino acids. Germline V CDR1 and CDR2: SGHTA, FQGTGA. CDR3 sequence: CASSSRDRLGYTF. The CDR3 region has the DNA TGTGCCAGCAGCTCCCGCGACAGGCTTGGCTACACCTTC.

In DNA, the CDR3 is TGTGCCAGCAGTCAACAGGGGTTTACTGAAGCTTTCTTT. Encoded protein: CASSQQGFTEAFF. The V gene is TRBV12-3 or TRBV12-4, the J gene TRBJ1-1; 7 nucleotides match TRBD1. The CDR3 covers 13 residues. V gave up 5 bases and J gave up 5 bases; unmatched junction bases: 5.

The rearrangement links TRBV7-9 to TRBJ2-2; TRBD1 aligns across 8 bases. This CDR3 has 15 amino acids. Germline V gene sequence: CDR1 SEHNR, CDR2 FQNEAQ (reference sequence). The trim removed 3 bases at V and 5 bases at J, leaving 5 bases unmatched. This chain's CDR3 is CASSLDRASTGELFF. CDR3 DNA sequence: TGTGCCAGCAGCTTGGACAGGGCGAGTACCGGGGAGCTGTTTTTT.

The chain has TRBV19 and TRBJ2-2; 10 bases are shared with TRBD1. The CDR3 is 15 amino acids. Germline V gene sequence: CDR1 LNHDA, CDR2 SQIVND (reference sequence). Losses at the gene ends were 5 bases for V and 6 bases for J; bases not matched to a gene: 6. In DNA form, the CDR3 reads TGTGCCAGTAGTTTCCGGGACAGGGGTGCCGGGGAGCTGTTTTTT. It yields the protein CASSFRDRGAGELFF.

This chain links TRBV3-1 (or the pseudogene TRBV3-2) with TRBJ1-6; the D is unclear. This CDR3 region has 12 residues. Trimming stripped 1 base from V and 17 bases from J, with 12 bases between. Germline loops: CDR1 LGHDT, CDR2 YNNKEL (reference sequence). The CDR3 DNA reads as TGTGCCAGCAGCCAAGGGCCTTTAGCTATCCACTTT. Amino acids: CASSQGPLAIHF.

The chain combines TRBV19 with TRBJ1-1; D gene unclear. This CDR3 has 11 residues. The V end lost 5 bases, the J end lost 7 bases, and 8 bases lay between the germline ends. CDR1 and CDR2 (germline): LNHDA, SQIVND (reference sequence). This chain's CDR3 is CASSVRVEAFF. For the CDR3, the DNA is TGTGCCAGTAGTGTGCGGGTTGAAGCTTTCTTT.

The chain couples TRBV3-1 (or the pseudogene TRBV3-2) to TRBJ1-6; the D gene is possibly TRBD1 (6 bases). The CDR3 is made up of 16 amino acids. The germline V gene encodes CDR1 LGHDT and CDR2 YNNKEL (reference sequence). V was pared by 1 base and J by 4 bases, with 11 bases between. CDR3 protein: CASSQAGQLYNSPLHF. CDR3 coding DNA: TGTGCCAGCAGCCAAGCAGGACAGCTTTATAATTCACCCCTCCACTTT.

V and J are TRBV4-3 and TRBJ1-4, with TRBD1 matching 11 bases. The V gene end was trimmed by 4 bases and the J gene end by 8 bases; junction bases not matched to a gene: 6. The CDR3 contains 15 residues. Germline CDR1 and CDR2: LGHNA and YSLEER. The CDR3 nucleotides read TGCGCCAGCAGCCGCTCCGGGACAGGGGGAGAAAAACTGTTTTTT. It codes for CASSRSGTGGEKLFF.

The chain is built from TRBV10-1 and TRBJ2-1, with D uncertain. There are 13 residues in the CDR3. V dropped 3 bases and J dropped 10 bases, with 13 bases sitting between them. CDR1 is WNHNN, CDR2 SYGVQD, per germline (reference sequence). This CDR3 is CASSELLINEQFF. CDR3 DNA sequence: TGCGCCAGCAGTGAACTTCTGATAAACGAGCAGTTCTTC.

The V gene is TRBV30, the J gene TRBJ1-6; TRBD1 is a possible D gene (6 bases). The V gene's germline CDR1 is GTSNPN and CDR2 SVGIG (reference sequence). The CDR3 loop spans 13 amino acids. Trimming cost V 8 bases and J 6 bases, with 14 bases left between them. The CDR3 sequence is CALGGQSNSPLHF. For the CDR3, the DNA is TGTGCCCTGGGGGGGCAAAGTAATTCACCCCTCCACTTT.

The chain joins TRBV7-9 to TRBJ1-1; 9 bases are shared with TRBD1. Germline V gene lookup returns CDR1 SEHNR and CDR2 FQNEAQ (reference sequence). J lost 7 bases, V lost 4 bases, and 13 bases had no gene match. The CDR3 is made up of 16 amino acids. CDR3 loop: CASSSPGQGVFIEAFF. DNA of the CDR3: TGTGCCAGCAGCTCCCCGGGACAGGGTGTTTTCATTGAAGCTTTCTTT. Variable domain in full (rest from reference TRBV7-9 and TRBJ1-1): DTGVSQNPRHKITKRGQNVTFRCDPISEHNRLYWYRQTLGQGPEFLTYFQNEAQLEKSRLLSDRFSAERPKGSFSTLEIQRTEQGDSAMYLCASSSPGQGVFIEAFFGQGTRLTVV.

V gene TRBV6-5 combines with J gene TRBJ1-1, with 8 bases identical to TRBD1. The CDR3 is 14 amino acids. Germline CDR1 reads MNHEY; CDR2 reads SVGAGI. The V and J ends lost 6 bases and 1 base, in that order; junction bases with no gene match: 4. DNA for the CDR3: TGTGCCAGCAGGGCAGGGGGCTGGAACACTGAAGCTTTCTTT. Translated, it gives CASRAGGWNTEAFF.

The chain is built from TRBV6-2 or TRBV6-3 and TRBJ2-7; TRBD1 matches at 9 bases. Germline CDR1 is MNHEY and CDR2 is SVGEGT. The CDR3 is 14 amino acids. Losses at the gene ends were 6 bases for V and 1 base for J; bases not matched to a gene: 4. CDR3 bases: TGTGCCAGCAGGTACAGGGGGCATTCCTACGAGCAGTACTTC. Translating it yields CASRYRGHSYEQYF.

The rearrangement links TRBV24-1 to TRBJ2-5; 7 bases align to TRBD2. This CDR3 has 12 residues. CDR1 is KGHDR and CDR2 is SFDVKD in the germline V gene. With 5 bases clipped from V and 5 bases from J, the junction kept 1 base outside the gene matches. In DNA form, the CDR3 reads TGTGCCACCAGTGCGGGAGGCGAGACCCAGTACTTC. Translation: CATSAGGETQYF.